The 21 T cell receptor beta chains below were found in one sample sequenced in a study of blood T cell repertoires in COVID-19. TCRdb's copy holds only in-frame clones and misses some; the assay was immunoSEQ multiplex PCR. The sample has around 60,000 clones, more than 70% seen once. The source material was peripheral blood. The receptors were gathered from a man in his 60s with COVID-19, enrolled during active disease.

The rearrangement links TRBV5-6 to TRBJ2-3; D gene unclear. Germline values: CDR1 SGHDT, CDR2 YYEEEE. The V gene lost 2 bases and the J gene lost 4 bases, with 8 bases spanning the gap. The CDR3 contains 13 residues. In DNA, the CDR3 is TGTGCCAGCAGCTTCGGGTCCCCAGATACGCAGTATTTT. Translation: CASSFGSPDTQYF. Full variable domain (rest looked up from reference TRBV5-6 and TRBJ2-3): DAGVTQSPTHLIKTRGQQVTLRCSPKSGHDTVSWYQQALGQGPQFIFQYYEEEERQRGNFPDRFSGHQFPNYSSELNVNALLLGDSALYLCASSFGSPDTQYFGPGTRLTVL.

This chain joins TRBV9 and TRBJ2-3; 9 bases align to TRBD2. The germline V gene encodes CDR1 SGDLS and CDR2 YYNGEE. V gave up 3 bases and J gave up 2 bases; unmatched junction bases: 7. The length of the CDR3 is 16 residues. In DNA, the CDR3 is TGTGCCAGCAGCGCGACTAGCGGAGCGGCCACAGATACGCAGTATTTT. Its translation is CASSATSGAATDTQYF.

The rearrangement links TRBV10-3 to TRBJ2-5, with a possible D match to TRBD1 (5 bases). V gave up 7 bases and J gave up 5 bases, with 14 bases separating them. CDR1 and CDR2 (germline): ENHRY, SYGVKD. CDR3 size: 13 residues. The CDR3 sequence is CAITSTVGETQYF. The CDR3, as DNA: TGTGCCATCACGTCGACAGTCGGGGAGACCCAGTACTTC.

The gene calls are TRBV14 and TRBJ2-5, with 8 bases matching TRBD1. Unmatched junction bases numbered 6, after V lost 4 bases and J lost 5 bases. CDR3 length equals 14 residues. Germline lookup yields CDR1 SGHDN and CDR2 FVKESK. CDR3 sequence: CASSPMDREETQYF. The CDR3 DNA sequence: TGTGCCAGCAGCCCGATGGACAGGGAGGAGACCCAGTACTTC.

This clone was recorded a few times. The chain uses TRBV5-4 and TRBJ1-1; D perhaps matches TRBD1 (6 bases). Germline CDR1 and CDR2: SGHNT and YYREEE (reference sequence). Trimming took off 4 bases at V and 1 base at J, with 17 bases between the two ends. This CDR3 region has 16 residues. This chain's CDR3 is CASSPGGGFRNTEAFF. In DNA form, the CDR3 reads TGTGCCAGCAGCCCTGGTGGGGGCTTCAGGAACACTGAAGCTTTCTTT.

The genes are TRBV3-1 (or the pseudogene TRBV3-2) and TRBJ2-2, with D unclear. V lost 0 bases, J lost 2 bases, and 7 bases lay in between. Germline CDR1 LGHDT, CDR2 YNNKEL (reference sequence). The CDR3 contains 15 residues. The CDR3 DNA sequence: TGTGCCAGCAGCCAAGACCGAACTAACACCGGGGAGCTGTTTTTT. Its translation: CASSQDRTNTGELFF.

The genes are TRBV19 and TRBJ2-3; possibly TRBD1 for D (7 bases). With 5 bases removed from V and 2 bases from J, the gap between germline ends came to 17 bases. The germline CDR1 and CDR2 sequences are LNHDA and SQIVND (reference sequence). This CDR3 spans 16 amino acids. CDR3 protein: CASSSKAGQITDTQYF. CDR3 coding DNA: TGTGCCAGTAGTTCAAAGGCGGGACAGATCACAGATACGCAGTATTTT.

The CDR3 loop reads CASSKVRRGRAEETQYF. In nucleotides, the CDR3 is TGTGCCAGCAGCAAAGTTCGACGCGGGAGGGCGGAAGAGACCCAGTACTTC. The rearrangement joins TRBV21-1 to TRBJ2-5; the table's D call of TRBD2 was not tested on the DNA. TRBV21-1 is a pseudogene. CDR3 length equals 17 residues.

The rearrangement uses TRBV2 and TRBJ2-2; the match to TRBD2 covers 7 bases. The germline V gene has CDR1 SNHLY and CDR2 FYNNEI. The CDR3 has 15 amino acids. Trimming cost V 5 bases and J 5 bases; bases outside gene matches: 8. CDR3 sequence: CASSIEREGTGELFF. CDR3 nucleotides: TGTGCCAGCAGTATAGAGCGGGAAGGTACCGGGGAGCTGTTTTTT.

The chain couples TRBV28 to TRBJ2-4; possibly TRBD1 for D (6 bases). Germline V gene lookup returns CDR1 MDHEN and CDR2 SYDVKM. V lost 6 bases and J 15 bases, leaving 21 bases between the germline ends. The CDR3 has 13 amino acids. The CDR3 DNA reads as TGTGCCAGCAGCATCAGGGTTGGGGACAATTGGTACTTC. Translation: CASSIRVGDNWYF.

The chain couples TRBV2 to TRBJ1-1; 8 nucleotides line up with TRBD1. Trimming took 6 bases from V and 4 from J; bases not matched to a gene: 4. The V gene's germline CDR1 is SNHLY and CDR2 FYNNEI. CDR3 length equals 13 residues. CDR3 in DNA: TGTGCCAGCAGCACAGGGGGGATCACTGAAGCTTTCTTT. As protein: CASSTGGITEAFF.

The chain couples TRBV5-1 to TRBJ1-6, with TRBD1 matching over 8 bases. Unmatched junction bases numbered 9, after V lost 6 bases and J lost 7 bases. This CDR3 region has 15 residues. Germline assignment: CDR1 SGHRS and CDR2 YFSETQ. The chain's CDR3 is CASTLEGQVNSPLHF. CDR3 nucleotide sequence: TGCGCCAGCACCCTCGAGGGACAGGTAAATTCACCCCTCCACTTT.

This chain joins TRBV10-3 and TRBJ2-2, with D perhaps TRBD2 (6 bases). V was clipped by 4 bases and J by 4 bases, with 16 bases between them. CDR3 length equals 16 residues. Germline-derived CDR1 and CDR2 are ENHRY and SYGVKD. CDR3 amino acids: CAISASGRDGTGELFF. For the CDR3, the DNA is TGTGCCATCAGTGCGTCAGGGCGGGATGGCACCGGGGAGCTGTTTTTT.

The chain has TRBV9 and TRBJ2-1; 7 bases are a match to TRBD2. This CDR3 contains 15 residues. Germline lookup yields CDR1 SGDLS and CDR2 YYNGEE. V lost 2 bases to trimming and J lost 4 bases; unmatched junction nucleotides: 6. CDR3: CASSVAGEGYNEQFF. The CDR3 DNA is TGTGCCAGCAGCGTGGCGGGAGAGGGTTACAATGAGCAGTTCTTC.

This chain uses TRBV9 with TRBJ2-7, with D possibly being TRBD2 (5 bases). CDR3 size: 16 residues. CDR1 is SGDLS, CDR2 YYNGEE, per germline. The V gene lost 0 bases and the J gene lost 6 bases, with 19 bases spanning the gap. The CDR3, as DNA: TGTGCCAGCAGCGTAGAATCGTCCGGGGATCTGCGCGAGCAGTACTTC. It yields the protein CASSVESSGDLREQYF.

This clone was counted only a few times. The rearrangement joins TRBV5-1 to TRBJ2-2; TRBD1 matches 7 bases. Looked up from germline, CDR1 is SGHRS and CDR2 is YFSETQ. This CDR3 region has 13 residues. With 2 bases clipped from V and 5 bases from J, the junction kept 0 bases outside the gene matches. The CDR3: CASSLQGTGELFF. CDR3 nucleotides: TGCGCCAGCAGCTTACAGGGGACCGGGGAGCTGTTTTTT.

The CDR3 region has the DNA TGCGCCAGCAGCTTGGGGCGGAGCTCCTACAATGAGCAGTTCTTC. The encoded protein is CASSLGRSSYNEQFF. This chain links TRBV5-1 with TRBJ2-1; D is unresolved. Germline loops: CDR1 SGHRS, CDR2 YFSETQ. The V end lost 0 bases, the J end lost 0 bases, and 7 bases lay between the germline ends. This CDR3 region has 15 residues.

The chain couples TRBV28 to TRBJ2-7; D is perhaps TRBD1 (6 bases). The CDR3 totals 15 residues. Germline V gives CDR1 MDHEN, CDR2 SYDVKM. Trimming removed 3 bases at V and 0 bases at J, with 12 bases between. The CDR3 loop reads CASSFSGVSSYEQYF. CDR3 coding DNA: TGTGCCAGCAGTTTTTCAGGGGTCAGCTCCTACGAGCAGTACTTC.

This rearrangement joins TRBV6-6 to TRBJ2-1; 10 bases align to TRBD2. The CDR3 contains 16 residues. V was pared by 2 bases and J by 2 bases, with 3 bases of the junction left unmatched. Germline CDR1 reads MNHNY; CDR2 reads SVGAGI (reference sequence). CDR3 protein: CASSYPSGGAYNEQFF. The CDR3 DNA is TGTGCCAGCAGTTACCCCAGCGGGGGGGCCTACAATGAGCAGTTCTTC.

The chain uses TRBV10-2 and TRBJ2-3; a weak D match, TRBD2 (5 bases). The CDR3 spans 13 residues. CDR1 and CDR2 (germline): WSHSY, SAAADI. Trimming removed 6 bases at V and 2 bases at J, with 9 bases between. CDR3: CASSGVSTDTQYF. The CDR3 bases are TGCGCCAGCAGCGGGGTTTCCACAGATACGCAGTATTTT.

The V call is TRBV15, the J call TRBJ2-7; D gene unclear. The V end lost 8 bases, the J end lost 3 bases, and 11 bases lay between the germline ends. The CDR3 extends over 12 amino acids. Germline V gene data show CDR1 as LNHNV and CDR2 as YYDKDF (reference sequence). CDR3 residues: CATSAGLYEQYF. CDR3 DNA: TGTGCCACCTCTGCCGGTCTCTACGAGCAGTACTTC.